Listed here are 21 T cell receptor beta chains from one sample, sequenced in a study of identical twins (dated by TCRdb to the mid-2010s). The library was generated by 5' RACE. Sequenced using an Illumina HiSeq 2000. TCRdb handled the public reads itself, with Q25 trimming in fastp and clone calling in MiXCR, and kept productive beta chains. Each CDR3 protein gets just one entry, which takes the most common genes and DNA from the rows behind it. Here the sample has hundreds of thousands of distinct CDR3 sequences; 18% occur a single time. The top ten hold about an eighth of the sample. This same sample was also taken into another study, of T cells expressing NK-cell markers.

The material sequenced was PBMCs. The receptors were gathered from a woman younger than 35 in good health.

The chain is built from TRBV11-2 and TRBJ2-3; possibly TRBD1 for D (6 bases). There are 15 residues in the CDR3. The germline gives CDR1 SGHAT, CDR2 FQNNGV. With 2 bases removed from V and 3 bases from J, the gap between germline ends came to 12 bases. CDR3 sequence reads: CASSLSPGATDTQYF. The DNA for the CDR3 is TGTGCCAGCAGCTTATCGCCAGGGGCAACAGATACGCAGTATTTT.

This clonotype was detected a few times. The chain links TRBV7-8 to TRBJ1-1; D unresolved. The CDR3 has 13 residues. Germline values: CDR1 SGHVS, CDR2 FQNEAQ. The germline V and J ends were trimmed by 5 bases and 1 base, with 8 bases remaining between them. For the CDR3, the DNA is TGTGCCAGCAGCCCTCGGTCGAACACTGAAGCTTTCTTT. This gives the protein CASSPRSNTEAFF. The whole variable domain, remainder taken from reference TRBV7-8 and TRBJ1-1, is GAGVSQSPRYKVAKRGQDVALRCDPISGHVSLFWYQQALGQGPEFLTYFQNEAQLDKSGLPSDRFFAERPEGSVSTLKIQRTQQEDSAVYLCASSPRSNTEAFFGQGTRLTVV.

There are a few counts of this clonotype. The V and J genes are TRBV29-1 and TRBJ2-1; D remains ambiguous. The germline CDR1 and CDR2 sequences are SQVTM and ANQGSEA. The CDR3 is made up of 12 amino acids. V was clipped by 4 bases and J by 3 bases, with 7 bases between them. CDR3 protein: CSVAYVYNEQFF. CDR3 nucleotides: TGCAGCGTTGCGTACGTCTACAATGAGCAGTTCTTC.

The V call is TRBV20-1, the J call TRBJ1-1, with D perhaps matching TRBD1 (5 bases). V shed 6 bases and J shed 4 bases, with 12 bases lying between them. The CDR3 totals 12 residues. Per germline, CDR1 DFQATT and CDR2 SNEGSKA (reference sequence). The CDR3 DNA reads TGCAGTGCCCAGCGGGGGACCACTGAAGCTTTCTTT. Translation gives CSAQRGTTEAFF.

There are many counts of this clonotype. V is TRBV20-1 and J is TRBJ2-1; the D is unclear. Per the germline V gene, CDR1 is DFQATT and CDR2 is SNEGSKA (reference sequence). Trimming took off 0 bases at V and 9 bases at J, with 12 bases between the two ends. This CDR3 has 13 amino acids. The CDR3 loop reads CSAREGFALEQFF. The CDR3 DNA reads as TGCAGTGCTAGAGAAGGCTTCGCCCTTGAGCAGTTCTTC.

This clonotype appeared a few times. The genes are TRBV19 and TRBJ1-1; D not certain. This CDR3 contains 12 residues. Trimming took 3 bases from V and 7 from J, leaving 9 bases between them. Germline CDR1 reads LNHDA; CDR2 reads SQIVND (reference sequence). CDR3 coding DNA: TGTGCCAGTAGTATCGGTCTGCTTGAAGCTTTCTTT. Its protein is CASSIGLLEAFF.

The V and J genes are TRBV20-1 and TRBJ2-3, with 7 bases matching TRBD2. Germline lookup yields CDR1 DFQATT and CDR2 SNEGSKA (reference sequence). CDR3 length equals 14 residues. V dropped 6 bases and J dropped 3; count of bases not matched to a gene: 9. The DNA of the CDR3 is TGCAGTGCAGGCCCGCGGGAGCGGACAGATACGCAGTATTTT. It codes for CSAGPRERTDTQYF.

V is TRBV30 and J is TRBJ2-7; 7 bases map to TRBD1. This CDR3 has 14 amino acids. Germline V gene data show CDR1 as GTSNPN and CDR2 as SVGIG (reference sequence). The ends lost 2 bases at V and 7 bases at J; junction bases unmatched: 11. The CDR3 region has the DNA TGTGCCTGGAGTCGGGACAGCCGTGTATCGGAGCAGTACTTC. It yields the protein CAWSRDSRVSEQYF.

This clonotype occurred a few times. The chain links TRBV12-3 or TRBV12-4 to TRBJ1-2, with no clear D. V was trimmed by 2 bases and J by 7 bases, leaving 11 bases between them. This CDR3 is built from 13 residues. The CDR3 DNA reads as TGTGCCAGCAGTTTATTTCTCTTTCGTGGCTACACCTTC. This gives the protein CASSLFLFRGYTF.

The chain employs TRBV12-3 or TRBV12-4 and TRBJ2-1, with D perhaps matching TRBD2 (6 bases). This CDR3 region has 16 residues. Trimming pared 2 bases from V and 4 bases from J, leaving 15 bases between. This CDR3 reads CASSLLGNRGYNEQFF. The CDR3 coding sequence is TGTGCCAGCAGTTTATTGGGAAACCGGGGGTACAATGAGCAGTTCTTC.

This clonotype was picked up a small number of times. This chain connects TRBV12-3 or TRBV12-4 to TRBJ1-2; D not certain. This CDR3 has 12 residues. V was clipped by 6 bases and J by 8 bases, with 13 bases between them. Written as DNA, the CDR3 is TGTGCCAGCAGAAGATTCTCTCACGGCTACACCTTC. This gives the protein CASRRFSHGYTF.

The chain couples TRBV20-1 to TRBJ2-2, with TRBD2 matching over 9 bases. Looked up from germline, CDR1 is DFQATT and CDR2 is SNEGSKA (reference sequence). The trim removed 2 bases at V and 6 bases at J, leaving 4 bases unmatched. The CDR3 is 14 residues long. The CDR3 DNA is TGCAGTGCTAGACTGGCTAGCGGGGCCGGGGAGCTGTTTTTT. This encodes CSARLASGAGELFF.

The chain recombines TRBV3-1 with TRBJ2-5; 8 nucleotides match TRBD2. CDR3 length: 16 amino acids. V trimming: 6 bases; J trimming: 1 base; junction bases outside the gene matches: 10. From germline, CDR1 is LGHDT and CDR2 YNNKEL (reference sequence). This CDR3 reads CASRRFSGEIQETQYF. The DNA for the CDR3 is TGTGCCAGCAGACGGTTTAGCGGGGAGATCCAAGAGACCCAGTACTTC.

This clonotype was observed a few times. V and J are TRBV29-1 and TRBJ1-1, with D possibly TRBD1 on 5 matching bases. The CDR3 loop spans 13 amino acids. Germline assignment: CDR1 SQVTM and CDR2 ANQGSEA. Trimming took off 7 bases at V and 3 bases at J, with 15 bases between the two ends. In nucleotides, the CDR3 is TGCAGCGGGGACGGTTTATTGGACACTGAAGCTTTCTTT. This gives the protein CSGDGLLDTEAFF.

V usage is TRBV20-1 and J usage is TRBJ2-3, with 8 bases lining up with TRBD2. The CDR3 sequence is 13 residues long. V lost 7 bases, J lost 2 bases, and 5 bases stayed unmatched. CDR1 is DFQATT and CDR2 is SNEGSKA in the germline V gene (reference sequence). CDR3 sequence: CSVGGLVTDTQYF. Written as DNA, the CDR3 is TGCAGTGTAGGGGGACTAGTCACAGATACGCAGTATTTT.

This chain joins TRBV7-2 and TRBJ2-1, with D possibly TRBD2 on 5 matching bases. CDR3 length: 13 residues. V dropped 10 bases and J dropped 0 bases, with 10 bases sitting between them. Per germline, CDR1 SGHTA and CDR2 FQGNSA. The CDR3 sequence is CATNRGSYNEQFF. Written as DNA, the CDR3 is TGTGCCACCAACCGGGGCTCCTACAATGAGCAGTTCTTC. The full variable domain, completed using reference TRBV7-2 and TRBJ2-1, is GAGVSQSPSNKVTEKGKDVELRCDPISGHTALYWYRQSLGQGLEFLIYFQGNSAPDKSGLPSDRFSAERTGGSVSTLTIQRTQQEDSAVYLCATNRGSYNEQFFGPGTRLTVL.

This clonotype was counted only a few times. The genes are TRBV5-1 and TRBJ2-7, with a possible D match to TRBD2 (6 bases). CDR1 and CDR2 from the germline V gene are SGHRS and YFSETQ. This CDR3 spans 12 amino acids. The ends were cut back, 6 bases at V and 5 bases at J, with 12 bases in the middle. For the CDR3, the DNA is TGCGCCAGCAACCTGGGAGGTAACGAGCAGTACTTC. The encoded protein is CASNLGGNEQYF.

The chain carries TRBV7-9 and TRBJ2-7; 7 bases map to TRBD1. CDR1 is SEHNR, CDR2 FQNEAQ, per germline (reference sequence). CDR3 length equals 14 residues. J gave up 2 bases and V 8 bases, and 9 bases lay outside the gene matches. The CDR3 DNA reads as TGTGCCAGCGGCCACGACAGGGCAGCCTACGAGCAGTACTTC. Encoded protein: CASGHDRAAYEQYF.

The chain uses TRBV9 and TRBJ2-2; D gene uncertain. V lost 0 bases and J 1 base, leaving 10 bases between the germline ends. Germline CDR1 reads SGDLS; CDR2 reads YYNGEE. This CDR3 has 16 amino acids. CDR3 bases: TGTGCCAGCAGCGTAGACGGTAGGGTGAACACCGGGGAGCTGTTTTTT. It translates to CASSVDGRVNTGELFF.

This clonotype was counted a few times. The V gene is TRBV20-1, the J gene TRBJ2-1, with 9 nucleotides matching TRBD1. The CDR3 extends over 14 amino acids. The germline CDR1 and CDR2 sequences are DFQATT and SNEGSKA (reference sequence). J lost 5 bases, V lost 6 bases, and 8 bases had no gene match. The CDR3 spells CSALSGQGNNEQFF. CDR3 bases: TGCAGTGCCCTCAGCGGACAGGGGAACAATGAGCAGTTCTTC.

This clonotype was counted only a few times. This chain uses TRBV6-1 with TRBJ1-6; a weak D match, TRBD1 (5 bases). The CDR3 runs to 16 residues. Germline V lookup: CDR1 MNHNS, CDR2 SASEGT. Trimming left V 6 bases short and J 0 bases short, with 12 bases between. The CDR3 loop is CASSTGPFSYNSPLHF. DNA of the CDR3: TGTGCCAGCAGCACGGGGCCTTTCTCCTATAATTCACCCCTCCACTTT.